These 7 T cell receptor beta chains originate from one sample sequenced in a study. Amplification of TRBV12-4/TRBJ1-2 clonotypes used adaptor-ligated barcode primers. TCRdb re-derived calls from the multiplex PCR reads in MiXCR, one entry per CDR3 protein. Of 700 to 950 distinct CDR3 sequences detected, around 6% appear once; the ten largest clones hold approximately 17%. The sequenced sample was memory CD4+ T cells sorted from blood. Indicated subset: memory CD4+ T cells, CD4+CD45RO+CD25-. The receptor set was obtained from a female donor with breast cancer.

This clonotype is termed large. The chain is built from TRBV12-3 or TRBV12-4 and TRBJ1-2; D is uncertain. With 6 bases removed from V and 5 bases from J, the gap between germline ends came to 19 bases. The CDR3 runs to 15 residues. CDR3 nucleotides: TGTGCCAGCAGCCGTTATGACGGCTGGCAGTATGGCTACACCTTC. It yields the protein CASSRYDGWQYGYTF.

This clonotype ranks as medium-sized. The CDR3 here is CASSFQGRNGYTF. The CDR3 DNA reads TGTGCCAGCAGTTTTCAGGGTAGGAATGGCTACACCTTC. This chain uses TRBV12-3 or TRBV12-4 with TRBJ1-2; possibly TRBD1 for D (5 bases). Trimming took off 3 bases at V and 6 bases at J, with 11 bases between the two ends. The CDR3 covers 13 residues.

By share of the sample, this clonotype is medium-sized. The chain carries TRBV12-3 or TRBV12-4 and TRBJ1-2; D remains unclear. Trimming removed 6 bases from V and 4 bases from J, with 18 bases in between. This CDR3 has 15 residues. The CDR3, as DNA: TGTGCCAGCAGCTTGAACGGACCCGCTGGCTATGGCTACACCTTC. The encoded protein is CASSLNGPAGYGYTF.

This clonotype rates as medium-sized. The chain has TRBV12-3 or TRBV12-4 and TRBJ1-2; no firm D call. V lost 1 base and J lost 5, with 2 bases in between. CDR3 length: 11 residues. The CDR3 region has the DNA TGTGCCAGCAGTTTAGGTTATGGCTACACCTTC. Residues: CASSLGYGYTF.

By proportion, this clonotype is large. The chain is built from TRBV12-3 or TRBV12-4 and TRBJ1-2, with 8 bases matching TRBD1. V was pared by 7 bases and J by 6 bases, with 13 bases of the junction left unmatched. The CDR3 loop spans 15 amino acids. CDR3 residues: CASTILLRQGNGYTF. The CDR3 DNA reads TGTGCCAGCACCATTCTCCTCAGACAGGGGAATGGCTACACCTTC.

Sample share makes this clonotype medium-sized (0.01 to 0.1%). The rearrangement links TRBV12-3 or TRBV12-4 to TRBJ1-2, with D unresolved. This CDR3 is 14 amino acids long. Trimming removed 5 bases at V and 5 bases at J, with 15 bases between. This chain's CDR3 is CASSPRLPGYGYTF. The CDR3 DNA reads TGTGCCAGCAGTCCTCGGCTCCCTGGGTATGGCTACACCTTC.

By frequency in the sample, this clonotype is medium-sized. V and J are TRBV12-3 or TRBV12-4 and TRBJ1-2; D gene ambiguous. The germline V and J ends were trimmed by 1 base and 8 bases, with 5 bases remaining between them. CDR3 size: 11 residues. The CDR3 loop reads CASSLGLGYTF. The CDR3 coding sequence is TGTGCCAGCAGTTTAGGGTTAGGCTACACCTTC.